Listed here is a single TCR beta chain. Its specificity is unknown. This entry is derived from a study of OX40 agonist ivuxolimab in advanced cancers. Study-wide results and caveats: Average numbers of expanded clones were greater in CD8+ T cells than in CD4+.

TCRdb's copy holds only in-frame clones and misses some; the assay was immunoSEQ multiplex PCR. The table has about 83,000 clones, roughly 80% seen once. Germline-derived CDR1 and CDR2 are SGHTA and FQGNSA. This CDR3 region has 13 residues. The germline V and J ends were trimmed by 0 bases and 8 bases, with 10 bases remaining between them. The source is an adult with an advanced solid tumor such as melanoma, head and neck, liver or kidney cancer. The specimen was CD4+ or CD8+ T cells sorted from blood, collected in a trial of the OX40 agonist ivuxolimab. V gene TRBV7-2 combines with J gene TRBJ1-2, with D hard to call. CDR3 residues: CASSLAGSGGYTF. CDR3 DNA sequence: TGTGCCAGCAGCTTAGCGGGGTCCGGGGGCTACACCTTC.